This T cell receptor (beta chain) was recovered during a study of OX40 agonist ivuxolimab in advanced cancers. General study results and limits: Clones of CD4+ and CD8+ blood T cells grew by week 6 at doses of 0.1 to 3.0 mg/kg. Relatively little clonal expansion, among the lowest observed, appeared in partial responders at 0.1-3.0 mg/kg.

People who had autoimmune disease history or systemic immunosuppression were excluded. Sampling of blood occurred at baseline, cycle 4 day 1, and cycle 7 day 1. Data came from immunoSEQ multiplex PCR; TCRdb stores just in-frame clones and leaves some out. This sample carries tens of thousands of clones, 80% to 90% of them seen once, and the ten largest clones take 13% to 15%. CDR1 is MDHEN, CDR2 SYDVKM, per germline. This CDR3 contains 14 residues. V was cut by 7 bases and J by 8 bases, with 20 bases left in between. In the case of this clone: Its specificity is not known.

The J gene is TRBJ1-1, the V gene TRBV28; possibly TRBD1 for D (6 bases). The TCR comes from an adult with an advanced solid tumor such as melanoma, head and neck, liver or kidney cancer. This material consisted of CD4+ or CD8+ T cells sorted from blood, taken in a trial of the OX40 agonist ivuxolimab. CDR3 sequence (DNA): TGTGCCAGCACCGTTTTCGAACAGGGTAAAGAAGCTTTCTTT. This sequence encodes CASTVFEQGKEAFF.